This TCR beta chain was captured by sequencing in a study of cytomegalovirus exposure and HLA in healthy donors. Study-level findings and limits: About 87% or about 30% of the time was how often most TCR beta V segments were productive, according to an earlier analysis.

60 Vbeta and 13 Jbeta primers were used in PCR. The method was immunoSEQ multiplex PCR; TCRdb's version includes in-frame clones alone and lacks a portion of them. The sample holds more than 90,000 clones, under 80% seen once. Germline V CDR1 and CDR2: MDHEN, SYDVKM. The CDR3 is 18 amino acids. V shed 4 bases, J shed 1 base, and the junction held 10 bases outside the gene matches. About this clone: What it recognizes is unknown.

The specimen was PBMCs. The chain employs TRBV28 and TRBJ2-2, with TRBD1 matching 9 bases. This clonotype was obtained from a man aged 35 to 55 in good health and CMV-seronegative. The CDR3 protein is CASSSLDRGELNTGELFF. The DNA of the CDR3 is TGTGCCAGCAGTTCCTTGGACAGGGGCGAACTGAACACCGGGGAGCTGTTTTTT.